Presented here are 13 T cell receptor beta chains from one specimen sequenced in a study of regulatory T cells in long-lasting Graves disease. In building TCR beta libraries, iRepertoire HTBI primers were used together with Arm-PCR of CDR3 regions. TCRdb passed the multiplex PCR reads through MiXCR, listing each CDR3 protein once. The data hold roughly 400,000 distinct CDR3 sequences, with 15% observed a single time. This sample's time point: newly diagnosed GD, antithyroid drugs for less than 3 months. Preparation of the TCR library used RNA extracted from PBMCs. Another study also made use of these data, one on T cells in Graves' hyperthyroidism and ophthalmopathy.

The sequenced sample was peripheral blood mononuclear cells (PBMCs), obtained at new diagnosis, from a patient treated with antithyroid drugs. Receptors originate from a woman between 40 and 55 years old with Graves disease.

This clonotype was observed at least ten times. The chain has TRBV9 and TRBJ2-7, with D tentatively TRBD2 (6 bases). Germline CDR1 and CDR2: SGDLS and YYNGEE. This CDR3 is built from 14 residues. The V and J ends lost 3 bases and 2 bases respectively, with 12 bases between them. CDR3 nucleotides: TGTGCCAGCAGCGGCGGGGACGAGACCTACGAGCAGTACTTC. Translated: CASSGGDETYEQYF.

The chain combines TRBV19 with TRBJ2-1; D is possibly TRBD1 or TRBD2 (6 bases each). Per germline, CDR1 LNHDA and CDR2 SQIVND (reference sequence). The CDR3 has 14 residues. V lost 5 bases and J 8 bases, leaving 16 bases between the germline ends. The CDR3 region has the DNA TGTGCCAGTAGTGGAGGGGGTATACCGGATGAGCAGTTCTTC. It encodes CASSGGGIPDEQFF. Supplemented by reference TRBV19 and TRBJ2-1, the full variable domain reads DGGITQSPKYLFRKEGQNVTLSCEQNLNHDAMYWYRQDPGQGLRLIYYSQIVNDFQKGDIAEGYSVSREKKESFPLTVTSAQKNPTAFYLCASSGGGIPDEQFFGPGTRLTVL.

This clonotype has a count of ten or more. The rearrangement uses TRBV28 and TRBJ1-4; TRBD1 is a possible D gene (6 bases). Per the germline V gene, CDR1 is MDHEN and CDR2 is SYDVKM. The CDR3 runs 15 residues. Trimming shortened V by 5 bases and J by 8 bases, and 18 bases separated the two germline ends. The CDR3 DNA reads as TGTGCCAGCAGTACTCTGGGGGGCTTTGAGGAAAAACTGTTTTTT. Translation gives CASSTLGGFEEKLFF. Combining the CDR3 with reference TRBV28 and TRBJ1-4 gives the whole variable domain DVKVTQSSRYLVKRTGEKVFLECVQDMDHENMFWYRQDPGLGLRLIYFSYDVKMKEKGDIPEGYSVSREKKERFSLILESASTNQTSMYLCASSTLGGFEEKLFFGSGTQLSVL.

This clonotype was counted a few times. V and J are TRBV19 and TRBJ2-2; TRBD2 might be the D (6 bases). This CDR3 region has 15 residues. V was pared by 0 bases and J by 7 bases, with 12 bases between. Germline loops: CDR1 LNHDA, CDR2 SQIVND (reference sequence). The CDR3 DNA is TGTGCCAGTAGTATAGAAATGTCGGGGGTCGGGGAGCTGTTTTTT. It yields the protein CASSIEMSGVGELFF. Filled out from reference TRBV19 and TRBJ2-2, the complete variable domain reads DGGITQSPKYLFRKEGQNVTLSCEQNLNHDAMYWYRQDPGQGLRLIYYSQIVNDFQKGDIAEGYSVSREKKESFPLTVTSAQKNPTAFYLCASSIEMSGVGELFFGEGSRLTVL.

This clonotype was observed at least ten times. This sequence joins TRBV2 and TRBJ2-1; possibly TRBD2 for D (5 bases). V lost 8 bases and J 12 bases, leaving 23 bases between the germline ends. Looked up from germline, CDR1 is SNHLY and CDR2 is FYNNEI. The CDR3 extends over 14 amino acids. CDR3 loop: CASARREGVSGQFF. CDR3 nucleotides: TGTGCCAGCGCAAGGCGAGAGGGCGTAAGTGGGCAGTTCTTC.

This chain connects TRBV10-3 to TRBJ2-1; 7 bases are shared with TRBD2. CDR3 length equals 15 residues. V gave up 4 bases and J gave up 2 bases; unmatched junction bases: 5. CDR1 is ENHRY and CDR2 is SYGVKD in the germline V gene. CDR3 protein: CAISGEAGTYNEQFF. DNA of the CDR3: TGTGCCATCAGTGGGGAAGCGGGAACCTACAATGAGCAGTTCTTC.

This clonotype was counted between two and nine times. CDR3: CASSQPPLGIYGYTF. The CDR3 region has the DNA TGCGCCAGCAGCCAACCCCCGTTGGGGATCTATGGCTACACCTTC. The genes are TRBV4-1 and TRBJ1-2; D is undetermined. V was pared by 2 bases and J by 4 bases, with 14 bases between. Germline V lookup: CDR1 MGHRA, CDR2 YSYEKL. The length of the CDR3 is 15 residues.

A word on this clonotype: This could be a read error, since a much larger clone is one nucleotide away. Since no conserved phenylalanine or tryptophan closes the CDR3, a read error is the likely cause. The J gene is TRBJ1-2, the V gene TRBV5-4; D is unresolved. V was cut by 1 base and J by 8 bases, with 12 bases left in between. The germline V gene has CDR1 SGHNT and CDR2 YYREEE (reference sequence). This CDR3 is built from 13 residues. In DNA, the CDR3 is TGTGCCAGCAGCTTGAAGGGTGGTGGGGGCTACACCCTC. This translates into CASSLKGGGGYTL.

The table lists this clonotype with many counts. The chain combines TRBV11-2 with TRBJ1-2; D unclear. Germline lookup yields CDR1 SGHAT and CDR2 FQNNGV. The CDR3 runs to 13 residues. Trimming removed 5 bases at V and 5 bases at J, with 12 bases between. The CDR3 reads CASSRLAEYGYTF. In DNA form, the CDR3 reads TGTGCCAGCAGCCGACTTGCAGAATATGGCTACACCTTC. Together with reference TRBV11-2 and TRBJ1-2, the CDR3 gives the full variable domain: EAGVAQSPRYKIIEKRQSVAFWCNPISGHATLYWYQQILGQGPKLLIQFQNNGVVDDSQLPKDRFSAERLKGVDSTLKIQPAKLEDSAVYLCASSRLAEYGYTFGSGTRLTVV.

This clonotype was observed at least ten times. CDR3 in amino acids: CASTLGGLAASTDTQYF. CDR3 bases: TGTGCCAGCACCCTAGGAGGGCTAGCGGCTAGCACAGATACGCAGTATTTT. The chain has TRBV28 and TRBJ2-3, with 7 bases that match TRBD2. The CDR3 length is 17 residues. V shed 7 bases and J 0 bases; nucleotides not matched to a gene: 13. In germline, CDR1 is MDHEN, CDR2 SYDVKM.

Ten or more counts support this clonotype. The genes are TRBV5-5 and TRBJ2-1; TRBD2 agrees at 7 bases. The J call may be faulty, since TRBJ2-5 better matches the DNA end. This CDR3 comprises 15 residues. Germline CDR1 and CDR2: SGHKS and YYEKEE (reference sequence). The CDR3 spells CASSTTGRTQETQYF. CDR3 bases: TGTGCCAGCAGCACCACCGGGAGGACACAAGAGACCCAGTACTTC.

This clonotype came up a few times. The gene calls are TRBV13 and TRBJ2-3, with 10 bases lining up with TRBD2. The V segment lost 0 bases and the J segment 4 bases; nucleotides outside the gene matches: 7. The V gene's germline CDR1 is PRHDT and CDR2 FYEKMQ (reference sequence). The CDR3 consists of 17 residues. CDR3 bases: TGTGCCAGCAGCTTAGGTCGAGCGGGAGGGCCCGCAGATACGCAGTATTTT. Protein: CASSLGRAGGPADTQYF.

The sample holds a few counts of this clonotype. The CDR3 spells CASSRQGPGEQFF. The CDR3 DNA follows: TGTGCCAGTAGCAGACAGGGGCCGGGTGAGCAGTTCTTC. The chain uses TRBV19 and TRBJ2-1; 8 bases align to TRBD1. Germline values: CDR1 LNHDA, CDR2 SQIVND (reference sequence). J lost 9 bases, V lost 6 bases, and 7 bases had no gene match. This CDR3 region has 13 residues.